Listed here are 18 T cell receptor beta chains from one sample, sequenced in a study of blood T cell repertoires in COVID-19. The assay was immunoSEQ multiplex PCR, and TCRdb's table has in-frame clones only and misses some. Of 200,000 to 250,000 clones listed, around 82% are singletons. Sample: peripheral blood. The receptors come from a woman in her sixties with acute or convalescent COVID-19.

CDR3 sequence reads: CASSYSGRGNTEAFF. The CDR3, as DNA: TGTGCCAGCAGTTACTCTGGGAGAGGGAACACTGAAGCTTTCTTT. This rearrangement joins TRBV6-5 to TRBJ1-1; unclear D gene. Germline CDR1 MNHEY, CDR2 SVGAGI. The CDR3 is 15 amino acids. V lost 0 bases to trimming and J lost 1 base, with 9 bases between them.

The chain employs TRBV27 and TRBJ2-3; D is unclear. V was pared by 0 bases and J by 3 bases, with 4 bases between. This CDR3 has 13 residues. Germline loops: CDR1 MNHEY, CDR2 SMNVEV (reference sequence). CDR3 DNA: TGTGCCAGCAGTTTATCGAGAACAGATACGCAGTATTTT. This gives the protein CASSLSRTDTQYF.

The chain combines TRBV7-9 with TRBJ1-2; D ambiguous. Trimming pared 3 bases from V and 6 bases from J, leaving 14 bases between. The CDR3 contains 14 residues. Germline V gene data show CDR1 as SEHNR and CDR2 as FQNEAQ (reference sequence). The DNA of the CDR3 is TGTGCCAGCAGCTTGGAGGGAGTGGGGAATGGCTACACCTTC. This gives the protein CASSLEGVGNGYTF. The variable domain in full, with the rest retrieved from reference TRBV7-9 and TRBJ1-2, is DTGVSQNPRHKITKRGQNVTFRCDPISEHNRLYWYRQTLGQGPEFLTYFQNEAQLEKSRLLSDRFSAERPKGSFSTLEIQRTEQGDSAMYLCASSLEGVGNGYTFGSGTRLTVV.

The chain employs TRBV11-2 and TRBJ2-7; D is perhaps TRBD2 (5 bases). Trimming left V 5 bases short and J 4 bases short, with 15 bases between. Germline assignment: CDR1 SGHAT and CDR2 FQNNGV. The CDR3 consists of 14 residues. CDR3: CASSPPGLRYEQYF. DNA for the CDR3: TGTGCCAGCAGCCCCCCGGGGTTAAGATACGAGCAGTACTTC. Combining the CDR3 with reference TRBV11-2 and TRBJ2-7 gives the whole variable domain EAGVAQSPRYKIIEKRQSVAFWCNPISGHATLYWYQQILGQGPKLLIQFQNNGVVDDSQLPKDRFSAERLKGVDSTLKIQPAKLEDSAVYLCASSPPGLRYEQYFGPGTRLTVT.

The chain couples TRBV3-1 (or the pseudogene TRBV3-2) to TRBJ1-4; D possibly corresponds to TRBD1 (6 bases). V lost 4 bases and J lost 7, with 16 bases in between. Germline CDR1 reads LGHDT; CDR2 reads YNNKEL (reference sequence). This CDR3 is built from 15 residues. The CDR3 DNA follows: TGTGCCAGCAGCCCCCAATCAGGGGTTGGTGAAAAACTGTTTTTT. Residues: CASSPQSGVGEKLFF.

Points on this clone: This may come from a read error, since a much larger clone is one base off. The gene calls are TRBV28 and TRBJ1-6, with D possibly matching TRBD1 (6 bases). Germline values: CDR1 MDHEN, CDR2 SYDVKM. The CDR3 has 14 residues. V lost 7 bases, J lost 9 bases, and 16 bases lay in between. The CDR3 here is CASTGTRDVSPLHF. CDR3 bases: TGTGCCAGCACTGGGACAAGGGACGTTTCACCCCTCCACTTT.

This chain joins TRBV3-1 (or the pseudogene TRBV3-2) and TRBJ2-2, with 9 bases matching TRBD1. This CDR3 spans 16 amino acids. The trim removed 2 bases at V and 6 bases at J, leaving 7 bases unmatched. Germline CDR1 and CDR2: LGHDT and YNNKEL (reference sequence). The DNA for the CDR3 is TGTGCCAGCAGCCAATCCGGGACAGGGAAAGCCGGGGAGCTGTTTTTT. Amino acid sequence: CASSQSGTGKAGELFF.

This chain links TRBV7-9 with TRBJ2-7; 8 bases match TRBD1. Losses at the gene ends were 1 base for V and 2 bases for J; bases not matched to a gene: 4. The CDR3 runs to 15 residues. Germline V gene data show CDR1 as SEHNR and CDR2 as FQNEAQ (reference sequence). The CDR3 spells CASSLGGTGAYEQYF. DNA for the CDR3: TGTGCCAGCAGCTTAGGTGGGACAGGTGCCTACGAGCAGTACTTC.

With regard to this clone: At the DNA level, this CDR3 is encoded by other sequences in the same sample as well. The chain has TRBV12-3 or TRBV12-4 and TRBJ1-2; D may be TRBD1 (6 bases). Trimming took 6 bases from V and 1 from J, leaving 6 bases between them. This CDR3 region has 12 residues. CDR3 protein: CASRQGNYGYTF. CDR3 DNA: TGTGCCAGCAGACAGGGTAACTATGGCTACACCTTC.

A few counts support this clone. V gene TRBV19 combines with J gene TRBJ1-2; 8 bases fit TRBD1. In germline, CDR1 is LNHDA, CDR2 SQIVND (reference sequence). The CDR3 is 14 amino acids. J gave up 8 bases and V 6 bases, and 11 bases lay outside the gene matches. The CDR3 spells CASRGDRGFGGYTF. The CDR3, as DNA: TGTGCCAGTAGAGGAGACAGGGGCTTTGGAGGCTACACCTTC.

This sequence joins TRBV3-1 (or the pseudogene TRBV3-2) and TRBJ2-7; D possibly corresponds to TRBD2 (5 bases). The germline CDR1 and CDR2 sequences are LGHDT and YNNKEL (reference sequence). The CDR3 is 13 amino acids. V lost 5 bases and J lost 3, with 11 bases in between. The CDR3 sequence: CASSALASYEQYF. CDR3 coding DNA: TGTGCCAGCAGCGCGCTAGCAAGCTACGAGCAGTACTTC.

The rearrangement uses TRBV7-2 and TRBJ1-2, with 8 bases identical to TRBD1. Germline V gives CDR1 SGHTA, CDR2 FQGNSA. The CDR3 consists of 17 residues. Trimming took 1 base from V and 6 from J; bases not matched to a gene: 13. In DNA, the CDR3 is TGTGCCAGCAGCTTAGTAGTGCTGCGGACAGGGCTTAATGGCTACACCTTC. It encodes CASSLVVLRTGLNGYTF. Filled out from reference TRBV7-2 and TRBJ1-2, the complete variable domain reads GAGVSQSPSNKVTEKGKDVELRCDPISGHTALYWYRQSLGQGLEFLIYFQGNSAPDKSGLPSDRFSAERTGGSVSTLTIQRTQQEDSAVYLCASSLVVLRTGLNGYTFGSGTRLTVV.

V is TRBV15 and J is TRBJ1-2; 8 nucleotides line up with TRBD1. The CDR3 covers 14 residues. Germline V gives CDR1 LNHNV, CDR2 YYDKDF (reference sequence). V was pared by 3 bases and J by 4 bases, with 4 bases of the junction left unmatched. The CDR3 protein is CATSSGQGAYGYTF. The CDR3 nucleotides are TGTGCCACCAGCAGTGGACAGGGCGCCTATGGCTACACCTTC.

The V call is TRBV13, the J call TRBJ1-5, with a possible D match to TRBD1 (6 bases). Germline lookup yields CDR1 PRHDT and CDR2 FYEKMQ (reference sequence). The CDR3 consists of 15 residues. V gave up 0 bases and J gave up 8 bases, with 14 bases separating them. The CDR3 nucleotides are TGTGCCAGCAGCTTAGGCCGAGGGGGGGGGAAGCCCCAGCATTTT. Translating it yields CASSLGRGGGKPQHF.

The gene calls are TRBV7-2 and TRBJ1-2; 8 bases line up with TRBD1. V lost 4 bases and J lost 7; bases outside the gene matches: 5. Germline V gene sequence: CDR1 SGHTA, CDR2 FQGNSA. The CDR3 has 13 amino acids. In DNA, the CDR3 is TGTGCCAGCAGCTCTTGGACAGGGAGTGGCTACACCTTC. Its translation is CASSSWTGSGYTF.

The V gene is TRBV29-1, the J gene TRBJ1-2; TRBD1 is a possible D gene (6 bases). Germline V gene lookup returns CDR1 SQVTM and CDR2 ANQGSEA. The V gene lost 6 bases and the J gene lost 4 bases, with 12 bases spanning the gap. This CDR3 is 12 amino acids long. CDR3 loop: CSVTTGVYGYTF. The CDR3 DNA sequence: TGCAGCGTCACGACAGGAGTCTATGGCTACACCTTC.

The rearrangement links TRBV9 to TRBJ2-1; 14 bases match TRBD2. Germline CDR1 is SGDLS and CDR2 is YYNGEE. The CDR3 sequence is 19 residues long. After removal of 4 bases from V and 4 bases from J, the junction contained 13 bases not matched to a gene. CDR3 residues: CASSPSGLAGGWEYNEQFF. DNA of the CDR3: TGTGCCAGCAGCCCCTCTGGACTAGCGGGGGGATGGGAATACAATGAGCAGTTCTTC.

CDR3: CASSGDRSGGEKLFF. Here the CDR3 DNA reads TGTGCCAGCAGTGGGGACAGGTCCGGAGGCGAAAAACTGTTTTTT. V gene TRBV2 combines with J gene TRBJ1-4, with 8 bases that match TRBD1. The germline gives CDR1 SNHLY, CDR2 FYNNEI. Germline trimming cut 4 bases from V and 8 bases from J; bases unmatched to any gene: 9. This CDR3 contains 15 residues.